Below, one T cell receptor (beta chain) is given with its context. Its antigen is not identified. The collection from each donor was one heparinised blood draw averaging about 116 mL. V lost 7 bases and J 2 bases, leaving 11 bases between the germline ends. The length of the CDR3 is 13 residues. From germline, CDR1 is LGHNT and CDR2 FRNRAP. As every portion of the isolated RNA was reverse transcribed, the sequencing read expressed TCRB transcripts. Sequencing was performed with immunoSEQ multiplex PCR; in TCRdb, only in-frame clones are kept and a portion is missing. The sample gives hundreds of thousands of clones, 9.3% of which show up once; around 1% is in the top ten. The sample originates from a study of beta chain features in type 1 diabetes. The study's findings and limits: In all four CD4+ subsets, TCRB CDR3 length was significantly, moderately reduced in type 1 diabetes.

The gene calls are TRBV12-5 and TRBJ1-1; TRBD1 is a possible D gene (6 bases). Sample: central memory CD4+ T cells from blood. The origin of this receptor is a man aged 25-45 years with type 1 diabetes. The CDR3 DNA follows: TGTGCTAGTGCCACGACAGGTAACACTGAAGCTTTCTTT. Amino acid sequence: CASATTGNTEAFF.